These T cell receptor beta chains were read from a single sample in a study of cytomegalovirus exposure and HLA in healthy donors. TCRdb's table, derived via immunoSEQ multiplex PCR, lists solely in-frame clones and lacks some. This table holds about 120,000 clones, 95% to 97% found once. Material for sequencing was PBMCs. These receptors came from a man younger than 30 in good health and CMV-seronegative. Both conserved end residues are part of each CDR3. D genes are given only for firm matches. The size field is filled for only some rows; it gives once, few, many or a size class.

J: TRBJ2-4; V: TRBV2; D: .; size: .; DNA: TGTGCCAGCAGTGACGGACACTCTGCCAAAAACATTCAGTACTTC; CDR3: CASSDGHSAKNIQYF
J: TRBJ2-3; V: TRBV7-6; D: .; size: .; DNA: TGTGCCAGCAGCCCTAGCCTAGATACGCAGTATTTT; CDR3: CASSPSLDTQYF
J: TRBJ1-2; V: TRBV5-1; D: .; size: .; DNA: TGCGCCAGCAGCAGGGGCGTTACAAACAGGGATGGTGGCTACACCTTC; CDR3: CASSRGVTNRDGGYTF
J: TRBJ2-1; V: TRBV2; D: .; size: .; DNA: TGTGCCAGCAGGGGTCCTTTTGGGAGCGGGCTCCATGAGCAGTTCTTC; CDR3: CASRGPFGSGLHEQFF
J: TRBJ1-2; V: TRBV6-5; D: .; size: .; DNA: TGTGCCAGCAGACGGGACACCACTAACTATGGCTACACCTTC; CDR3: CASRRDTTNYGYTF
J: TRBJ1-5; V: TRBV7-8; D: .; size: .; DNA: TGTGCCAGCAGCTTTCAGGCTCCCCGATCTTTCCAGCCCCAGCATTTT; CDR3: CASSFQAPRSFQPQHF
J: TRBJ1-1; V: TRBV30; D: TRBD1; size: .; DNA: TGTGCCTGGGGCCGGGACAGGGAATTCACTGAAGCTTTCTTT; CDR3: CAWGRDREFTEAFF
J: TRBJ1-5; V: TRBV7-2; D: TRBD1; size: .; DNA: TGTGCCAGCAGCTTCAGACAGGGGTACAACAATCAGCCCCAGCATTTT; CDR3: CASSFRQGYNNQPQHF
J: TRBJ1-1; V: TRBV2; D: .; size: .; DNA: TGTGCCAGCAGTGTAACAGGGACCACTGAAGCTTTCTTT; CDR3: CASSVTGTTEAFF
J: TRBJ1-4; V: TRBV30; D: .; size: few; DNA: TGTGCCTGGAGTGGGATCGGGGATAATGAAAAACTGTTTTTT; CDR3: CAWSGIGDNEKLFF
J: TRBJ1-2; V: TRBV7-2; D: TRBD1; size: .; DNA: TGTGCCAGCAGCTTAGCGGCCGAGGGGGCCGTATATGGCTACACCTTC; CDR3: CASSLAAEGAVYGYTF
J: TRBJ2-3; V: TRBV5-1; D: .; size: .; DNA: TGCGCCAGCAGCTTCGGGGACAACACAGATACGCAGTATTTT; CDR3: CASSFGDNTDTQYF
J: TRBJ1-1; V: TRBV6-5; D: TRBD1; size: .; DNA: TGTGCCAGCAGTTACTCTCGACAGGGGGCTGAAGCTTTCTTT; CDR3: CASSYSRQGAEAFF
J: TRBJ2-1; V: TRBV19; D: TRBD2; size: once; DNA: TGTGCCAGTACCGGAGGGCTAGCGGGAGTGTACAATGAGCAGTTCTTC; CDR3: CASTGGLAGVYNEQFF
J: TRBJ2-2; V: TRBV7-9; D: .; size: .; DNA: TGTGCCAGCAGCTTTCGTCAGTCGGGCACCGGGGAGCTGTTTTTT; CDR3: CASSFRQSGTGELFF
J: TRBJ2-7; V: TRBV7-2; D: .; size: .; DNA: TGTGCCAGCAGCCCCTCACCCAGGGAAACCTACGAGCAGTACTTC; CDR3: CASSPSPRETYEQYF
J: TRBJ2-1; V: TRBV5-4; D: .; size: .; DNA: TGTGCCAGCAGCACCCGGTCGTCCAATGAGCAGTTCTTC; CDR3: CASSTRSSNEQFF
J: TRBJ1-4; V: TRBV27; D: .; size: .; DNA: TGTGCCAGCAGTTTCCCGGGAGAAAAACTGTTTTTT; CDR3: CASSFPGEKLFF
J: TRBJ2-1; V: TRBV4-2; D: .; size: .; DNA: TGTGCCAGCAGCCAAGATATACAGGGAAGGCTTTGGGAGCAGTTCTTC; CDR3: CASSQDIQGRLWEQFF
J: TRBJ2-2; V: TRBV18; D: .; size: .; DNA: TGTGCCAGCTCACCACCGTCAGGGAGGAACGGGGAGCTGTTTTTT; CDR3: CASSPPSGRNGELFF
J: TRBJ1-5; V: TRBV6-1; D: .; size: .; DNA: TGTGCCAGCAGTGAACGTTATAGCAATCAGCCCCAGCATTTT; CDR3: CASSERYSNQPQHF
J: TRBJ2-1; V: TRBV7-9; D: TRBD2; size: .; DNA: TGTGCCAGCATCCCCGGACTAGCGGGACTATACAATGAGCAGTTCTTC; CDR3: CASIPGLAGLYNEQFF
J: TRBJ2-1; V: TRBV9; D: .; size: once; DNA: TGTGCCAGCAGCGGCGGACGGGGGAATGAGCAGTTCTTC; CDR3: CASSGGRGNEQFF
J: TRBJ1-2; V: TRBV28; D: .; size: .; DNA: TGTGCCAGCAGCCCTACGGGGACTAACTATGGCTACACCTTC; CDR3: CASSPTGTNYGYTF
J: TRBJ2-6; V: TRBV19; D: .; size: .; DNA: TGTGCCAGCCAACTCGCATCTGGGGCCAACGTCCTGACTTTC; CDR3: CASQLASGANVLTF
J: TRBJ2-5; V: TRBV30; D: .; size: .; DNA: TGTGCCTGGAGTGTCGGGGAGACCCAGTACTTC; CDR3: CAWSVGETQYF
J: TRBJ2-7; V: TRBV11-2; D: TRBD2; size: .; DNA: TGTGCCAGCAGCCCAACGGGAGGAGGCTACGAGCAGTACTTC; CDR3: CASSPTGGGYEQYF
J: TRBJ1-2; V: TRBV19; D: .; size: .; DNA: TGTGCCAGTAGTATTGAAGCCCAGGGAAGGCGAGGCTACACCTTC; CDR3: CASSIEAQGRRGYTF
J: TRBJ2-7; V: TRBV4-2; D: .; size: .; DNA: TGTGCCAGCAGCCAAGATCTCCGGCAGGTCCCCCACTACGAGCAGTACTTC; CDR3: CASSQDLRQVPHYEQYF
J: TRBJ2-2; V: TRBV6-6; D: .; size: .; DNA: TGTGCCAGCAGTTACTCAGGGGGCACCGGGGAGCTGTTTTTT; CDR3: CASSYSGGTGELFF
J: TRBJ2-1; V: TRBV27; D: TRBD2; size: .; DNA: TGTGCCAGCAGGGGAGAACCGGGACTAGCGGCACCAAACAATGAGCAGTTCTTC; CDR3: CASRGEPGLAAPNNEQFF
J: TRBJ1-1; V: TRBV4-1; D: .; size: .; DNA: TGCGCCAGCAGCCAAGGAGGGCGGACCGAAGCTTTCTTT; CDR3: CASSQGGRTEAFF
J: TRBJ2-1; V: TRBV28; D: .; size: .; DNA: TGTGCCAGTCACGGGAACCTTTACAATGAGCAGTTCTTC; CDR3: CASHGNLYNEQFF
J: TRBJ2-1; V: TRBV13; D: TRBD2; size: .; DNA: TGTGCCAGCAGCCCCGTAGGAGCGGGACCTAGCTCCTACAATGAGCAGTTCTTC; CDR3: CASSPVGAGPSSYNEQFF
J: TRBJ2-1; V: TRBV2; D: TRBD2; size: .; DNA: TGTGCCAGCAGTGCCCGGACTAGCGGGGGGGATGAGCAGTTCTTC; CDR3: CASSARTSGGDEQFF
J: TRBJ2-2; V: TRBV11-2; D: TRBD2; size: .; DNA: TGTGCCAGCAGCTTGGGCGGGAGGGCGTTCGGGGAGCTGTTTTTT; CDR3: CASSLGGRAFGELFF
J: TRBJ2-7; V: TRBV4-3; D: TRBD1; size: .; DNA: TGCGCCAGCAGCCAAAGACAGGGAGTACACGAGCAGTACTTC; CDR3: CASSQRQGVHEQYF
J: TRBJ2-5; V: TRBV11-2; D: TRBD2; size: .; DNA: TGTGCCAGCAGCTTTGGGGGCGGGCGGGGGGAGGCCCAGTACTTC; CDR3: CASSFGGGRGEAQYF
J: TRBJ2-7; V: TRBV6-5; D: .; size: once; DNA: TGTGCCAGCAGGAACCAACAGGGTCCCTACGAGCAGTACTTC; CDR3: CASRNQQGPYEQYF
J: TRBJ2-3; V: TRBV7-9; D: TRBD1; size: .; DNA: TGTGCCAGCAGCCCCAGGGGGCCGGATACGCAGTATTTT; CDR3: CASSPRGPDTQYF
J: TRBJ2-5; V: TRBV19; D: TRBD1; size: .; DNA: TGTGCCAGTAGTGGGGACAGGGCAAGGTCTCAGTACTTC; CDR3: CASSGDRARSQYF
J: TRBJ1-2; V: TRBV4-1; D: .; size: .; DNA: TGCGCCAGCAGCCAAGCTGGCACGGAGGCTAACTATGGCTACACCTTC; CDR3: CASSQAGTEANYGYTF